Listed below are T cell receptor beta chains from one sample, sequenced in a study of response to subunit inactivated influenza vaccine. TCRdb analysed the RT-PCR reads with MiXCR anew, one entry per CDR3 protein. This table holds around 760,000 distinct CDR3 sequences, 14% found once. The sample here was PBMCs from blood, taken 14 days before vaccination. Every receptor here comes from a man between 45 and 60 years old who received an inactivated influenza vaccine. The CDR3 runs from the conserved cysteine through the conserved F or W. D genes are given only for firm matches. Only part of the rows carry a size: once, few, many, or a class if the clone is expanded.

>NA|TRBJ2-7|TRBD1|TRBV7-6
CASSLGSGQGVYEQYF
TGTGCCAGCAGCTTAGGGAGCGGACAGGGTGTCTACGAGCAGTACTTC
>NA|TRBJ2-1|NA|TRBV29-1
CSVSDWVSEQFF
TGCAGCGTCTCAGACTGGGTCAGTGAGCAGTTCTTC
>NA|TRBJ2-3|TRBD2|TRBV7-8
CASSLARTSRRLGDTQYF
TGTGCCAGCAGCTTAGCAAGGACTAGCAGGAGGTTGGGAGATACGCAGTATTTT
>NA|TRBJ2-1|NA|TRBV15
CATNTLASSYNEQFF
TGTGCCACCAACACACTAGCCAGCTCCTACAATGAGCAGTTCTTC
>NA|TRBJ2-3|TRBD2|TRBV24-1
CATSDPGLAGAEDTQYF
TGTGCCACCAGTGATCCGGGACTAGCGGGAGCGGAAGATACGCAGTATTTT
>few|TRBJ2-1|TRBD1|TRBV28
CASSSKLTGRMREQFF
TGTGCCAGCAGTTCCAAACTGACAGGGAGAATGAGGGAGCAGTTCTTC
>NA|TRBJ2-7|TRBD2|TRBV5-1
CASSSSGTSGGRAYEQYF
TGCGCCAGCAGCAGCTCCGGGACTAGCGGGGGGCGCGCCTACGAGCAGTACTTC
>NA|TRBJ2-1|NA|TRBV9
CASSVDLGTYNEQFF
TGTGCCAGCAGCGTAGATCTAGGGACCTACAATGAGCAGTTCTTC
>few|TRBJ2-1|TRBD2|TRBV6-5
CASRPGGGYEQFF
TGTGCCAGCAGACCCGGGGGGGGCTATGAGCAGTTCTTC
>few|TRBJ2-5|NA|TRBV29-1
CSVEDYSGVWYF
TGCAGCGTTGAAGACTACAGCGGTGTGTGGTACTTC
>few|TRBJ2-7|NA|TRBV20-1
CSAAEPGRETYEQYF
TGCAGTGCAGCCGAGCCGGGCAGGGAAACCTACGAGCAGTACTTC
>few|TRBJ2-7|TRBD1|TRBV6-2/TRBV6-3
CASRKTGTGGNEQYF
TGTGCCAGCAGAAAAACCGGGACAGGGGGTAACGAGCAGTACTTC
>NA|TRBJ2-3|NA|TRBV18
CASSPPNKVPLRRDTQYF
TGTGCCAGCTCACCACCGAACAAGGTCCCTCTGAGGAGGGATACGCAGTATTTT
>NA|TRBJ2-6|NA|TRBV29-1
CSARTGQQSSGANVLTF
TGCAGCGCCAGAACCGGACAGCAGTCCTCTGGGGCCAACGTCCTGACTTTC
>few|TRBJ2-7|TRBD1|TRBV20-1
CSASWDRGRYEQYF
TGCAGTGCTAGCTGGGACAGGGGACGTTACGAGCAGTACTTC
>many|TRBJ2-7|NA|TRBV5-1
CASSFTGPSSYEQYF
TGCGCCAGCAGCTTTACAGGTCCGAGCTCCTACGAGCAGTACTTC
>NA|TRBJ1-2|TRBD1|TRBV12-3/TRBV12-4
CASSTRQGYGYTF
TGTGCCAGCAGTACCCGACAGGGCTATGGCTACACCTTC
>NA|TRBJ2-4|NA|TRBV2
CASREGVSKNIQYF
TGTGCCAGCAGGGAGGGTGTCTCCAAAAACATTCAGTACTTC
>NA|TRBJ2-3|TRBD2|TRBV5-1
CASSFGLAGIGGGTDTQYF
TGCGCCAGCAGTTTCGGACTAGCGGGAATCGGTGGTGGCACAGATACGCAGTATTTT
>NA|TRBJ2-5|NA|TRBV7-2
CASSLSRGHETQYF
TGTGCCAGCAGCTTAAGTCGGGGGCATGAGACCCAGTACTTC
>few|TRBJ1-1|NA|TRBV2
CASRTPLNTEAFF
TGTGCCAGCAGAACACCTTTGAACACTGAAGCTTTCTTT
>NA|TRBJ2-7|TRBD2|TRBV18
CASSPYTSGTSYEQYF
TGTGCCAGCTCACCATACACTAGCGGGACTTCCTACGAGCAGTACTTC
>few|TRBJ1-2|TRBD1|TRBV15
CATSTHGQGPNYGYTF
TGTGCCACCAGCACACACGGACAGGGACCTAACTATGGCTACACCTTC
>NA|TRBJ2-2|NA|TRBV3-1
CASLPGEGTGELFF
TGTGCCAGCCTTCCAGGGGAGGGCACCGGGGAGCTGTTTTTT
>few|TRBJ2-5|NA|TRBV12-1
CASRPLGTSGKETQYF
TGTGCCAGCAGGCCCCTTGGGACTAGCGGGAAAGAGACCCAGTACTTC
>NA|TRBJ1-2|NA|TRBV20-1
CSARSGETAYGYTF
TGCAGTGCTAGAAGTGGAGAGACAGCGTATGGCTACACCTTC